One and the same sample provided the 25 T cell receptor beta chains below, sequenced in a study of T cell responses to AZD1222 COVID-19 vaccine. The repertoire was sequenced with immunoSEQ multiplex PCR; TCRdb's copy has only in-frame clones and lacks some. The sample shows 84,000 or so clones, 86% of them seen only once. The starting material was peripheral blood, obtained on day 0 of AZD1222 vaccination. Every receptor here comes from an adult in good health.

This clone was detected once. This chain uses TRBV3-1 (or the pseudogene TRBV3-2) with TRBJ2-7, with TRBD1 matching over 8 bases. CDR1 and CDR2 from the germline V gene are LGHDT and YNNKEL (reference sequence). Trimming removed 5 bases from V and 4 bases from J; junction bases left unmatched: 7. The CDR3 has 14 amino acids. The CDR3 sequence: CASSYIGQGYEQYF. CDR3 coding DNA: TGTGCCAGCAGCTACATAGGACAGGGTTACGAGCAGTACTTC.

This chain links TRBV28 with TRBJ1-5; 11 positions match TRBD1. Germline V gene data show CDR1 as MDHEN and CDR2 as SYDVKM. Germline trimming cut 4 bases from V and 6 bases from J; bases unmatched to any gene: 17. The length of the CDR3 is 19 residues. CDR3 protein: CASSSYTPGQGVLGQPQHF. The CDR3 nucleotides are TGTGCCAGCAGTTCTTATACTCCGGGACAGGGGGTTCTTGGTCAGCCCCAGCATTTT.

The chain joins TRBV5-4 to TRBJ2-7; 7 positions match TRBD2. Looked up from germline, CDR1 is SGHNT and CDR2 is YYREEE (reference sequence). This CDR3 comprises 17 residues. V lost 6 bases to trimming and J lost 2 bases; unmatched junction nucleotides: 17. This CDR3 is CASTPAASGSIPYEQYF. DNA of the CDR3: TGTGCCAGCACCCCGGCGGCTAGCGGATCAATCCCCTACGAGCAGTACTTC.

V is TRBV3-1 (or the pseudogene TRBV3-2) and J is TRBJ2-7, with D possibly being TRBD1 or TRBD2 (6 bases each). Between the trimmed V and J ends, which lost 6 bases and 3 bases, there was a span of 18 bases. CDR3 size: 15 residues. Germline CDR1 is LGHDT and CDR2 is YNNKEL (reference sequence). The CDR3 loop is CASSKTEGGIYEQYF. The CDR3, as DNA: TGTGCCAGCAGTAAAACAGAGGGGGGAATCTACGAGCAGTACTTC.

V is TRBV5-5 and J is TRBJ1-6; unclear D gene. Trimming removed 0 bases from V and 0 bases from J, with 7 bases in between. There are 16 residues in the CDR3. Germline assignment: CDR1 SGHKS and CDR2 YYEKEE (reference sequence). The CDR3 loop reads CASSLALSSYNSPLHF. As DNA, the CDR3 is TGTGCCAGCAGCTTGGCCCTCAGCTCCTATAATTCACCCCTCCACTTT.

The chain uses TRBV24-1 and TRBJ2-3; 9 nucleotides match TRBD1. This CDR3 is built from 16 residues. Germline V gives CDR1 KGHDR, CDR2 SFDVKD. Losses at the gene ends were 6 bases for V and 3 bases for J; bases not matched to a gene: 9. The CDR3 DNA reads as TGTGCCACCAGTTCGAGGACAGGGGTGCTAACAGATACGCAGTATTTT. Its protein product is CATSSRTGVLTDTQYF.

J is TRBJ2-7 and V is TRBV6-1, with a tentative D call TRBD2 (6 bases). V lost 2 bases and J lost 3, with 8 bases in between. This CDR3 is 13 amino acids long. Germline loops: CDR1 MNHNS, CDR2 SASEGT. CDR3 in amino acids: CASSETRDYEQYF. The CDR3 DNA follows: TGTGCCAGCAGTGAAACGCGGGACTACGAGCAGTACTTC.

The chain recombines TRBV14 with TRBJ2-3; weak D call: TRBD1 (6 bases). V was shortened by 4 bases and J by 2 bases, with 13 bases between the two germline ends. The CDR3 spans 15 residues. Germline V gives CDR1 SGHDN, CDR2 FVKESK. In DNA form, the CDR3 reads TGTGCCAGCAGCCCCCAAGGACAGACCACAGATACGCAGTATTTT. Translating gives CASSPQGQTTDTQYF. The full variable domain, completed using reference TRBV14 and TRBJ2-3, is EAGVTQFPSHSVIEKGQTVTLRCDPISGHDNLYWYRRVMGKEIKFLLHFVKESKQDESGMPNNRFLAERTGGTYSTLKVQPAELEDSGVYFCASSPQGQTTDTQYFGPGTRLTVL.

DNA for the CDR3: TGTGCCAGCACCCGACAGGGAACCAATGAGCAGTTCTTC. Translated: CASTRQGTNEQFF. The V call is TRBV27, the J call TRBJ2-1; 7 bases are shared with TRBD1. The CDR3 is 13 residues long. Germline V gives CDR1 MNHEY, CDR2 SMNVEV (reference sequence). J lost 6 bases, V lost 7 bases, and 6 bases had no gene match.

The chain uses TRBV12-3 or TRBV12-4 and TRBJ2-7; D call uncertain. Trimming took 8 bases from V and 2 from J, leaving 13 bases between them. The CDR3 loop spans 13 amino acids. The CDR3 is CASAAPPTYEQYF. The CDR3 DNA reads as TGTGCCAGCGCGGCGCCCCCGACCTACGAGCAGTACTTC.

About this clone itself: At one end the junction does not follow the germline gene, possibly because of a read error. The chain links TRBV7-9 to TRBJ1-2, with D possibly TRBD1 on 5 matching bases. The V gene's germline CDR1 is SEHNR and CDR2 FQNEAQ (reference sequence). The CDR3 runs 13 residues. The CDR3 nucleotides are TGTGCCAGCAGCTTAAGGGGAAACTCCGCTGTCCCCTTC. This encodes CASSLRGNSAVPF.

The rearrangement uses TRBV7-3 and TRBJ2-5; D not certain. The germline V gene encodes CDR1 SGHTA and CDR2 FQGTGA. CDR3 length equals 13 residues. V was clipped by 6 bases and J by 4 bases, with 12 bases between them. CDR3 bases: TGTGCCAGCAGTTACTCCCCGAGAGAGACCCAGTACTTC. This codes for CASSYSPRETQYF.

The chain is built from TRBV11-2 and TRBJ2-7; D gene ambiguous. From germline, CDR1 is SGHAT and CDR2 FQNNGV. Trimming cost V 5 bases and J 0 bases, with 14 bases left between them. This CDR3 spans 15 amino acids. The CDR3 reads CASSRLDRSSYEQYF. In nucleotides, the CDR3 is TGTGCCAGCAGCCGACTGGACCGGAGCTCCTACGAGCAGTACTTC.

The gene calls are TRBV19 and TRBJ1-5, with 7 bases fitting TRBD1. This CDR3 is 16 amino acids long. V lost 3 bases, J lost 5 bases, and 10 bases stayed unmatched. In germline, CDR1 is LNHDA, CDR2 SQIVND (reference sequence). The CDR3 sequence: CASSMGQSWSDQPQHF. Written as DNA, the CDR3 is TGTGCCAGTAGTATGGGACAGAGTTGGTCGGATCAGCCCCAGCATTTT. The full variable domain, with the rest looked up from reference TRBV19 and TRBJ1-5, is DGGITQSPKYLFRKEGQNVTLSCEQNLNHDAMYWYRQDPGQGLRLIYYSQIVNDFQKGDIAEGYSVSREKKESFPLTVTSAQKNPTAFYLCASSMGQSWSDQPQHFGDGTRLSIL.

As for this clone: Other DNA sequences in the sample encode the same CDR3. The J gene is TRBJ1-4, the V gene TRBV9, with D possibly TRBD1 on 5 matching bases. Trimming cost V 0 bases and J 0 bases, with 6 bases left between them. CDR3 length: 15 residues. CDR1 is SGDLS and CDR2 is YYNGEE in the germline V gene. The CDR3 region has the DNA TGTGCCAGCAGCGTAGGGGGGGCAACTAATGAAAAACTGTTTTTT. Its protein product is CASSVGGATNEKLFF.

This sequence joins TRBV6-5 and TRBJ1-4; 9 bases line up with TRBD1. V shed 2 bases, J shed 7 bases, and the junction held 2 bases outside the gene matches. The V gene's germline CDR1 is MNHEY and CDR2 SVGAGI. The CDR3 has 14 residues. The CDR3 protein is CASSYGTGSEKLFF. The CDR3 DNA reads TGTGCCAGCAGTTACGGGACAGGGTCTGAAAAACTGTTTTTT.

The chain combines TRBV12-3 or TRBV12-4 with TRBJ2-1; D gene ambiguous. V dropped 2 bases and J dropped 8 bases, with 7 bases sitting between them. The CDR3 sequence is 12 residues long. The DNA of the CDR3 is TGTGCCAGCAGTTTAAGCGCCGATGAGCAGTTCTTC. This translates into CASSLSADEQFF.

This chain joins TRBV4-1 and TRBJ2-7, with a tentative D call TRBD2 (5 bases). Germline-derived CDR1 and CDR2 are MGHRA and YSYEKL. The CDR3 has 15 residues. V lost 4 bases and J lost 4, with 17 bases in between. Written as DNA, the CDR3 is TGCGCCAGCAGCCTCCAGGCGGCTAGCTTGTACGAGCAGTACTTC. This encodes CASSLQAASLYEQYF.

The J gene is TRBJ1-2, the V gene TRBV28; D remains unclear. Germline CDR1 is MDHEN and CDR2 is SYDVKM. CDR3 length: 14 residues. V was pared by 3 bases and J by 4 bases, with 12 bases between. The CDR3 is CASSFDGRIYGYTF. In DNA form, the CDR3 reads TGTGCCAGCAGTTTCGATGGACGGATCTATGGCTACACCTTC.

This sequence joins TRBV27 and TRBJ2-1; 9 bases line up with TRBD1. This CDR3 is 16 amino acids long. CDR1 and CDR2 (germline): MNHEY, SMNVEV (reference sequence). Losses at the gene ends were 6 bases for V and 4 bases for J; bases not matched to a gene: 10. CDR3 protein: CASRGGTGFGYNEQFF. The CDR3 region has the DNA TGTGCCAGCAGGGGGGGGACAGGGTTTGGGTACAATGAGCAGTTCTTC.

This chain uses TRBV6-5 with TRBJ2-1; possibly TRBD1 for D (6 bases). The CDR3 has 15 residues. The V gene lost 7 bases and the J gene lost 2 bases, with 15 bases spanning the gap. Germline V gene lookup returns CDR1 MNHEY and CDR2 SVGAGI. DNA of the CDR3: TGTGCCAGCAACGAGGGCAGGGGAACCTACAATGAGCAGTTCTTC. Residues: CASNEGRGTYNEQFF.

The rearrangement joins TRBV5-5 to TRBJ2-1; a weak D match, TRBD2 (5 bases). CDR1 SGHKS and CDR2 YYEKEE come from the germline V gene (reference sequence). CDR3 length equals 13 residues. V lost 0 bases, J lost 12 bases, and 13 bases lay in between. The CDR3 protein is CASSLVIEGRQFF. DNA of the CDR3: TGTGCCAGCAGCTTGGTGATCGAGGGAAGGCAGTTCTTC.

V and J are TRBV7-2 and TRBJ1-5, with no clear D. The length of the CDR3 is 14 residues. V was trimmed by 3 bases and J by 0 bases, leaving 6 bases between them. The germline gives CDR1 SGHTA, CDR2 FQGNSA. The CDR3 bases are TGTGCCAGCAGCTTTCTGGTTAGCAATCAGCCCCAGCATTTT. Its protein is CASSFLVSNQPQHF.

CDR3 sequence reads: CASRPTGRNTGELFF. As DNA, the CDR3 is TGTGCCAGCAGACCGACAGGGAGGAACACCGGGGAGCTGTTTTTT. J is TRBJ2-2 and V is TRBV2, with 7 nucleotides matching TRBD1. After removal of 6 bases from V and 1 base from J, the junction contained 5 bases not matched to a gene. Germline loops: CDR1 SNHLY, CDR2 FYNNEI. This CDR3 is built from 15 residues.

The chain links TRBV10-3 to TRBJ2-7; 8 nucleotides align to TRBD2. J lost 4 bases, V lost 4 bases, and 6 bases had no gene match. Germline-derived CDR1 and CDR2 are ENHRY and SYGVKD. This CDR3 is 14 amino acids long. CDR3 region: CAISAAGGAYEQYF. The CDR3 coding sequence is TGTGCCATCAGTGCGGCGGGAGGAGCGTACGAGCAGTACTTC.